The 26 T cell receptor beta chains given below trace back to one sample, sequenced in a study of identical twins. Using its own MiXCR run on the 5' RACE reads, TCRdb lists one record per CDR3 protein. The table lists about 480,000 distinct CDR3 sequences, 14% of them singletons. This sample also appeared in a second study, on yellow fever vaccine responses in identical twins.

The specimen sequenced was CD4+ T cells sorted from blood. Receptors were obtained from a woman under 30 in good health.

The chain joins TRBV20-1 to TRBJ2-7; D gene unclear. Per germline, CDR1 DFQATT and CDR2 SNEGSKA (reference sequence). V lost 4 bases to trimming and J lost 3 bases, with 13 bases between them. The length of the CDR3 is 13 residues. CDR3 residues: CSATGEANYEQYF. The DNA of the CDR3 is TGCAGTGCTACTGGGGAAGCAAACTACGAGCAGTACTTC.

This clonotype has only a few counts. The CDR3 region is CASSQDRGTTF. The DNA for the CDR3 is TGTGCCAGCAGCCAAGATAGGGGGACCACCTTC. The chain recombines TRBV3-1 with TRBJ1-2; TRBD1 is a possible D gene (6 bases). The germline V gene encodes CDR1 LGHDT and CDR2 YNNKEL (reference sequence). Trimming left V 0 bases short and J 13 bases short, with 9 bases between. The CDR3 has 11 amino acids.

This rearrangement joins TRBV12-3 or TRBV12-4 to TRBJ1-1; no clear D. Between the trimmed V and J ends, which lost 1 base and 6 bases, there was a span of 12 bases. The CDR3 contains 14 residues. CDR3 bases: TGTGCCAGCAGTTTAGGGCAGCCCGGAGCTGAAGCTTTCTTT. This translates into CASSLGQPGAEAFF.

In its sample, this clonotype was seen many times. The chain couples TRBV12-3 or TRBV12-4 to TRBJ1-5; TRBD1 might be the D (5 bases). V was trimmed by 5 bases and J by 7 bases, leaving 12 bases between them. The CDR3 is 13 amino acids. The CDR3 sequence: CASSGAGPQPQHF. In DNA form, the CDR3 reads TGTGCCAGCAGTGGGGCAGGGCCCCAGCCCCAGCATTTT.

The chain joins TRBV5-5 to TRBJ2-3; 7 bases fit TRBD1. Trimming removed 6 bases from V and 6 bases from J; junction bases left unmatched: 13. The CDR3 runs 15 residues. The germline V gene encodes CDR1 SGHKS and CDR2 YYEKEE (reference sequence). In DNA form, the CDR3 reads TGTGCCAGCACCAACCTGCGACAGGGATCCGATACGCAGTATTTT. Residues: CASTNLRQGSDTQYF.

This clonotype was picked up a small number of times. The chain is built from TRBV20-1 and TRBJ2-4, with D unclear. The CDR3 has 15 residues. Germline-derived CDR1 and CDR2 are DFQATT and SNEGSKA (reference sequence). The germline V and J ends were trimmed by 3 bases and 0 bases, with 12 bases remaining between them. In DNA, the CDR3 is TGCAGTGCTAGGTCCGGCTTACTAGCCAAAAACATTCAGTACTTC. Amino acids: CSARSGLLAKNIQYF.

This clonotype occurred many times. The V gene is TRBV7-8, the J gene TRBJ2-2; TRBD2 might be the D (6 bases). V was shortened by 2 bases and J by 5 bases, with 15 bases between the two germline ends. Looked up from germline, CDR1 is SGHVS and CDR2 is FQNEAQ. The CDR3 loop spans 16 amino acids. The CDR3 protein is CASSLRVGSWTGELFF. The CDR3 bases are TGTGCCAGCAGCTTACGCGTCGGGAGCTGGACCGGGGAGCTGTTTTTT.

CDR3 region: CASRLGQGNIQYF. In DNA form, the CDR3 reads TGTGCCAGCAGACTCGGACAGGGGAACATTCAGTACTTC. This sequence joins TRBV2 and TRBJ2-4, with TRBD1 matching 9 bases. In germline, CDR1 is SNHLY, CDR2 FYNNEI. V trimming: 6 bases; J trimming: 7 bases; junction bases outside the gene matches: 4. The CDR3 runs to 13 residues.

This clonotype was picked up a small number of times. V usage is TRBV12-3 or TRBV12-4 and J usage is TRBJ1-2; D is uncertain. Trimming took off 4 bases at V and 8 bases at J, with 11 bases between the two ends. CDR3 length: 12 amino acids. CDR3 coding DNA: TGTGCCAGCAGTTCTATACTGCGGGGCTACACCTTC. Protein sequence: CASSSILRGYTF.

V and J are TRBV4-2 and TRBJ2-3; D ambiguous. There are 16 residues in the CDR3. Germline V gives CDR1 LGHNA, CDR2 YNFKEQ. Trimming took 4 bases from V and 0 from J, leaving 14 bases between them. CDR3 sequence (DNA): TGTGCCAGCAGCCTAGAAGGATTTGGTAGCACAGATACGCAGTATTTT. Translated: CASSLEGFGSTDTQYF.

The chain is built from TRBV2 and TRBJ2-4; 8 nucleotides line up with TRBD1. Losses at the gene ends were 7 bases for V and 3 bases for J; bases not matched to a gene: 8. This CDR3 region has 15 residues. The germline CDR1 and CDR2 sequences are SNHLY and FYNNEI. CDR3 region: CASNNLQGGKNIQYF. The CDR3 nucleotides are TGTGCCAGCAATAACTTACAGGGGGGCAAAAACATTCAGTACTTC.

The gene calls are TRBV19 and TRBJ2-2, with TRBD1 as a possible D gene (5 bases). This CDR3 is built from 14 residues. Germline assignment: CDR1 LNHDA and CDR2 SQIVND (reference sequence). V was clipped by 5 bases and J by 3 bases, with 10 bases between them. This CDR3 is CASSDRPHTGELFF. In nucleotides, the CDR3 is TGTGCCAGTAGTGACAGACCCCACACCGGGGAGCTGTTTTTT.

This clonotype was seen repeatedly, ten times or more. The chain links TRBV4-1 to TRBJ1-5; perhaps TRBD1 as D (6 bases). V was clipped by 3 bases and J by 5 bases, with 14 bases between them. Per the germline V gene, CDR1 is MGHRA and CDR2 is YSYEKL. The CDR3 covers 15 residues. The CDR3 reads CASSHLQGLDQPQHF. The DNA of the CDR3 is TGCGCCAGCAGCCATTTACAGGGCCTAGATCAGCCCCAGCATTTT.

This chain connects TRBV14 to TRBJ2-7; 8 nucleotides agree with TRBD1. The V gene's germline CDR1 is SGHDN and CDR2 FVKESK. CDR3 length equals 14 residues. V lost 2 bases to trimming and J lost 7 bases; unmatched junction nucleotides: 7. Written as DNA, the CDR3 is TGTGCCAGCAGCCAACAGGGGGCTATACGGGAGCAGTACTTC. Protein sequence: CASSQQGAIREQYF.

The CDR3 nucleotides are TGTGCCATCAGTGAGCCGGGACAGGGGGCGGAAGAGCAGTACTTC. Protein: CAISEPGQGAEEQYF. This chain connects TRBV10-3 to TRBJ2-7, with 12 nucleotides matching TRBD1. The CDR3 sequence is 15 residues long. Trimming removed 2 bases from V and 7 bases from J; junction bases left unmatched: 6. Germline CDR1 reads ENHRY; CDR2 reads SYGVKD.

This rearrangement joins TRBV20-1 to TRBJ2-7; TRBD2 matches at 10 bases. The CDR3 contains 15 residues. CDR1 and CDR2 from the germline V gene are DFQATT and SNEGSKA (reference sequence). V lost 2 bases to trimming and J lost 2 bases; unmatched junction nucleotides: 6. This chain's CDR3 is CSARPPSGRTYEQYF. CDR3 coding DNA: TGCAGTGCTAGACCACCTAGCGGGAGAACCTACGAGCAGTACTTC.

This clonotype was observed at least ten times. The chain uses TRBV12-3 or TRBV12-4 and TRBJ2-1; 7 nucleotides align to TRBD2. J was trimmed by 6 bases and V by 6 bases; bases with no gene match: 8. The length of the CDR3 is 14 residues. CDR3 protein: CASRQAGTINEQFF. The DNA for the CDR3 is TGTGCCAGCAGGCAGGCCGGGACTATCAATGAGCAGTTCTTC.

As regards this clonotype: One junction end disagrees with the germline gene, perhaps due to a read error. The chain combines TRBV7-7 with TRBJ2-7; no definite D call. Germline V gives CDR1 SSHAT, CDR2 FNYEAQ (reference sequence). CDR3 length: 12 residues. CDR3 nucleotide sequence: TGTGCTAGCAGCCTCGTGGTACACGAGCAGTACTTC. Residues: CASSLVVHEQYF. Full variable domain (rest looked up from reference TRBV7-7 and TRBJ2-7): GAGVSQSPRYKVTKRGQDVTLRCDPISSHATLYWYQQALGQGPEFLTYFNYEAQPDKSGLPSDRFSAERPEGSISTLTIQRTEQRDSAMYRCASSLVVHEQYFGPGTRLTVT.

V is TRBV20-1 and J is TRBJ2-2; D uncertain. The germline gives CDR1 DFQATT, CDR2 SNEGSKA (reference sequence). The CDR3 is made up of 15 amino acids. Between the trimmed V and J ends, which lost 6 bases and 3 bases, there was a span of 17 bases. DNA for the CDR3: TGCAGTGCCACCCCGTCCAGGACGGACACCGGGGAGCTGTTTTTT. Translated, it gives CSATPSRTDTGELFF.

There are a few counts of this clonotype. The chain links TRBV10-3 to TRBJ2-3; 11 bases line up with TRBD2. This CDR3 spans 17 amino acids. Germline CDR1 and CDR2: ENHRY and SYGVKD. J was trimmed by 6 bases and V by 3 bases; bases with no gene match: 11. The DNA for the CDR3 is TGTGCCATCAGTGACCCTTCACTAGCGGGAGTTGGTGATACGCAGTATTTT. Its translation is CAISDPSLAGVGDTQYF.

There are many counts of this clonotype. This chain joins TRBV7-8 and TRBJ2-1; 16 nucleotides agree with TRBD2. In germline, CDR1 is SGHVS, CDR2 FQNEAQ. The V and J ends lost 5 bases and 8 bases, in that order; junction bases with no gene match: 12. The CDR3 consists of 18 residues. CDR3 sequence reads: CASSEPGLAGGIVDEQFF. Here the CDR3 DNA reads TGTGCCAGCAGCGAACCGGGACTAGCGGGAGGGATCGTGGATGAGCAGTTCTTC.

This clonotype was counted only a few times. The rearrangement joins TRBV24-1 to TRBJ1-2, with D perhaps matching TRBD1 (6 bases). In germline, CDR1 is KGHDR, CDR2 SFDVKD. The CDR3 is 12 residues long. Trimming cost V 3 bases and J 8 bases, with 9 bases left between them. CDR3 sequence reads: CATSDATGGYTF. Written as DNA, the CDR3 is TGTGCCACCAGTGATGCGACAGGAGGCTACACCTTC.

This clonotype was seen many times. The J gene is TRBJ2-7, the V gene TRBV10-3; 7 nucleotides line up with TRBD1. Trimming cost V 10 bases and J 5 bases; bases outside gene matches: 8. The CDR3 has 12 residues. Per germline, CDR1 ENHRY and CDR2 SYGVKD. The CDR3 DNA is TGTGCCACGGCACAGGGGTTCCACGAGCAGTACTTC. This gives the protein CATAQGFHEQYF.

This clonotype appeared a few times. The rearrangement links TRBV20-1 to TRBJ2-2; D unclear. The V gene lost 1 base and the J gene lost 4 bases, with 4 bases spanning the gap. Germline-derived CDR1 and CDR2 are DFQATT and SNEGSKA (reference sequence). The CDR3 loop spans 12 amino acids. CDR3 sequence reads: CSARGSTGELFF. The CDR3 DNA is TGCAGTGCTAGAGGGAGCACCGGGGAGCTGTTTTTT.

This clonotype was seen only a few times. The chain carries TRBV12-3 or TRBV12-4 and TRBJ2-7; TRBD1 agrees at 9 bases. Trimming cost V 3 bases and J 7 bases; bases outside gene matches: 7. CDR3 length: 14 amino acids. CDR3 nucleotides: TGTGCCAGCAGTTTTAGGAGACAGGGGGGGGAGCAGTACTTC. This gives the protein CASSFRRQGGEQYF.

The V call is TRBV6-1, the J call TRBJ2-2; D uncertain. This CDR3 comprises 15 residues. In germline, CDR1 is MNHNS, CDR2 SASEGT. Trimming left V 3 bases short and J 4 bases short, with 12 bases between. The CDR3, as DNA: TGTGCCAGCAGTGATAAAGTTAAGGGCACCGGGGAGCTGTTTTTT. This gives the protein CASSDKVKGTGELFF.